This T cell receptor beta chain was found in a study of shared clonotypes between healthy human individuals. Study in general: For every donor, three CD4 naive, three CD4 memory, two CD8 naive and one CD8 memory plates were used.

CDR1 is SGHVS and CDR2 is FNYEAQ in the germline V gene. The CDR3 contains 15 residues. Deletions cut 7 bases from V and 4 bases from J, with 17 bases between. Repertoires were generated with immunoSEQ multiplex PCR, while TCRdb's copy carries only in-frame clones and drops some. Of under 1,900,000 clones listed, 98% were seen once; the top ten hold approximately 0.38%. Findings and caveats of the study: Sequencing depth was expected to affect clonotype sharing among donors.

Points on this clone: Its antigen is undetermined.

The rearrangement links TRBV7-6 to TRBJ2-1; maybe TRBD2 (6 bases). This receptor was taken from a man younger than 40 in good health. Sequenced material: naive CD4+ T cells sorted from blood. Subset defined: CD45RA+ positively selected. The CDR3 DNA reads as TGTGCCAGCACCCTGCTTGCGGGACTGTACAATGAGCAGTTCTTC. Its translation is CASTLLAGLYNEQFF.